This record concerns one T cell receptor (beta chain) sequence. Its antigen is not known. The approximately 120-subject validation cohort, separate from the approximately 670-subject first cohort, included the donors. TCRdb's table, derived via immunoSEQ multiplex PCR, lists solely in-frame clones and lacks some. The top ten clones hold approximately 3% of a sample with over 200,000 clones, about 90% of them seen once. The data stem from a study of cytomegalovirus exposure and HLA in healthy donors. Across the study: A subsequent analysis stated that the 120 validation repertoires were run on the same platform as the roughly 700 first-cohort repertoires. Study-wide results and limits: TCR beta chains numbering under 200 were designated cytomegalovirus-associated. Subsequent analysis of the 95 to 150 validation repertoires found a tendency for first-cohort TCR clusters to co-occur.

The CDR3 sequence is 15 residues long. The V gene's germline CDR1 is SGHRS and CDR2 YFSETQ. With 2 bases clipped from V and 2 bases from J, the junction kept 5 bases outside the gene matches. J is TRBJ2-5 and V is TRBV5-1; 8 nucleotides line up with TRBD2. This sequence was found in a woman in her twenties or thirties in good health and CMV-seronegative. Sequencing input: PBMCs. CDR3 nucleotide sequence: TGCGCCAGCAGCTTCGGCGGGAGGCAACAAGAGACCCAGTACTTC. Translating it yields CASSFGGRQQETQYF.